These T cell receptor beta chains were read from a single sample in a study of shared clonotypes between healthy human individuals. Clones were read by immunoSEQ multiplex PCR, and TCRdb kept only the in-frame ones, dropping some. The table includes some 2,000,000 clones, roughly 94% detected once. The sample was naive CD4+ T cells sorted from blood. The receptors were sampled from a man between 18 and 35 years old in good health. The CDR3 runs from the conserved cysteine through the conserved F or W. A D gene is named only where the DNA matches it firmly. Size tells how often a clone was seen (once, few, many) or the class of an expanded clone, and some rows leave it out.

>TRBV18|16|.|.|TRBJ2-2
TGTGCCAGCTCACCACCCGGGGGTTCGAACACCGGGGAGCTGTTTTTT
CASSPPGGSNTGELFF
>TRBV7-2|16|.|TRBD1|TRBJ2-7
TGTGCCAGCAGCTCAGGCCGGACAGGAAATCCCTACGAGCAGTACTTC
CASSSGRTGNPYEQYF
>TRBV7-2|14|once|TRBD2|TRBJ2-7
TGTGCCAGCAGGCGGAGCGGGAGGGAGGGCGAGCAGTACTTC
CASRRSGREGEQYF
>TRBV27|16|.|.|TRBJ2-1
TGTGCCAGCTGCCCTCTTGCCGGGAGCTCCTACAATGAGCAGTTCTTC
CASCPLAGSSYNEQFF
>TRBV11-1|14|.|.|TRBJ2-2
TGTGCCAGCAGCTTGATAGGGAACACCGGGGAGCTGTTTTTT
CASSLIGNTGELFF
>TRBV7-9|16|.|.|TRBJ1-1
TGTGCCAGCAGCCCCTTCGCGGGGAGGATGGACACTGAAGCTTTCTTT
CASSPFAGRMDTEAFF
>TRBV5-1|15|.|TRBD2|TRBJ2-7
TGCGCCAGCAGCGGGACTAGCGGGGTCTCCTACGAGCAGTACTTC
CASSGTSGVSYEQYF
>TRBV5-1|16|.|TRBD2|TRBJ2-3
TGCGCCAGCAGCTTGGACCCTAGCGGGTCCACAGATACGCAGTATTTT
CASSLDPSGSTDTQYF
>TRBV29-1|12|.|.|TRBJ1-2
TGCAGCGTTGGAGGGGGAGGCTATGGCTACACCTTC
CSVGGGGYGYTF
>TRBV4-1|17|.|.|TRBJ2-2
TGCGCCAGCAGCCCAGACAGGTTGGGCGCTGGCTCCGGGGAGCTGTTTTTT
CASSPDRLGAGSGELFF
>TRBV6-5|14|.|.|TRBJ2-7
TGTGCCAGCAGAAGAACAGGGATCTCCTACGAGCAGTACTTC
CASRRTGISYEQYF
>TRBV5-1|14|once|.|TRBJ1-3
TGCGCCAGCAGCTTGGACAGTATGGGAAACACCATATATTTT
CASSLDSMGNTIYF
>TRBV15|15|.|.|TRBJ1-5
TGTGCCACCAGCCTAGAGGAGGGTTTGGGGCAGCCCCAGCATTTT
CATSLEEGLGQPQHF
>TRBV5-4|17|once|.|TRBJ2-7
TGTGCCAGCAGCTTGGGCGCGTTCGGGGGTGCCTCCTACGAGCAGTACTTC
CASSLGAFGGASYEQYF
>TRBV6-5|13|.|.|TRBJ1-5
TGTGCCAGCAGTTACGACGTAGGTCAGCCCCAGCATTTT
CASSYDVGQPQHF
>TRBV2|15|.|.|TRBJ1-3
TGTGCCAGCAGTAATCAGGGGTCGACTGGAAACACCATATATTTT
CASSNQGSTGNTIYF
>TRBV30|14|.|.|TRBJ1-4
TGTGCCTGGGATTCTAGGAGGGTTGGAGAAAAACTGTTTTTT
CAWDSRRVGEKLFF
>TRBV6-1|15|.|.|TRBJ1-6
TGTGCCAGCAGTCCCCAGGGCAGCGGTGCTTCACCCCTCCACTTT
CASSPQGSGASPLHF
>TRBV28|14|.|TRBD1|TRBJ1-1
TGTGCCAGTGGAAGACAGGGGGCTAACACTGAAGCTTTCTTT
CASGRQGANTEAFF
>TRBV30|12|.|.|TRBJ2-3
TGTGCCTGGAGTGATGGGGGTGGAACGCAGTATTTT
CAWSDGGGTQYF
>TRBV5-6|13|.|.|TRBJ2-3
TGTGCCAGCAACCGGGGGTTTCCGGATACGCAGTATTTT
CASNRGFPDTQYF
>TRBV7-2|14|.|.|TRBJ2-5
TGTGCCAGCAGCTTAAACAAGCTCTGGGAGACCCAGTACTTC
CASSLNKLWETQYF
>TRBV28|14|.|.|TRBJ1-5
TGTGCCAGCAGTTTAGTCGGTAGCAATCAGCCCCAGCATTTT
CASSLVGSNQPQHF
>TRBV21-1|18|.|.|TRBJ1-4
TGTGCCAGCAGCACCCGGGGGGCCGGACAGACAACTAATGAAAAACTGTTTTTT
CASSTRGAGQTTNEKLFF
>TRBV5-6|15|.|.|TRBJ1-5
TGTGCCAGCAGCTTGGGATGGGGTTCTAATCAGCCCCAGCATTTT
CASSLGWGSNQPQHF
>TRBV6-6|16|.|TRBD2|TRBJ2-7
TGTGCCAGCAGCAGAATTAGCGGGAGCCTGTCCTACGAGCAGTACTTC
CASSRISGSLSYEQYF
>TRBV7-8|13|.|.|TRBJ1-1
TGTGCCAGCAGCTTTGAAGGGTACACTGAAGCTTTCTTT
CASSFEGYTEAFF
>TRBV5-1|16|.|.|TRBJ1-6
TGCGCCAGCAGCTTGGAATCCAGCAGAAGCGGATCACCCCTCCACTTT
CASSLESSRSGSPLHF
>TRBV18|17|once|.|TRBJ2-3
TGTGCCAGCTCACACGGGCTATGGGGGATTCGCACAGATACGCAGTATTTT
CASSHGLWGIRTDTQYF
>TRBV10-3|16|.|TRBD2|TRBJ2-3
TGTGCCATCAGTGAGGCGGGAGGGACAAGCACAGATACGCAGTATTTT
CAISEAGGTSTDTQYF
>TRBV30|16|.|.|TRBJ1-5
TGTGCCTGGAGCACAAACGGGGGTGGGGGACCTCAGCCCCAGCATTTT
CAWSTNGGGGPQPQHF
>TRBV5-6|16|.|TRBD2|TRBJ2-7
TGTGCCAGCAGCTTGGGTTCCGGCGGGAGCTCCTACGAGCAGTACTTC
CASSLGSGGSSYEQYF
>TRBV10-3|14|.|.|TRBJ1-5
TGTGCCATCAGTGAGAGGGCTACGGATCAGCCCCAGCATTTT
CAISERATDQPQHF
>TRBV5-4|12|.|.|TRBJ2-7
TGTGCCAGCAGCCCCTTAGGCGGGAAGCAGTACTTC
CASSPLGGKQYF
>TRBV5-1|14|.|.|TRBJ2-2
TGCGCCAGCAGTGACCGGCCAGCCGGCGGGGAGCTGTTTTTT
CASSDRPAGGELFF
>TRBV29-1|14|.|TRBD1|TRBJ2-3
TGCAGCGCCCTCGGACAGGCGGACACAGATACGCAGTATTTT
CSALGQADTDTQYF
>TRBV10-3|13|.|.|TRBJ1-1
TGTGCCATCAGTGAATTGTGGAACACTGAAGCTTTCTTT
CAISELWNTEAFF
>TRBV6-6|15|few|.|TRBJ1-6
TGTGCCAGCAGACCACAAACAGGGATGGCTTCACCCCTCCACTTT
CASRPQTGMASPLHF
>TRBV5-1|14|.|.|TRBJ2-3
TGCGCCAGCAGCTTGAGCCACTACACAGATACGCAGTATTTT
CASSLSHYTDTQYF
>TRBV5-5|13|.|.|TRBJ2-7
TGTGCCAGCAGCTTAACAGGGCCGGGGGAGCAGTACTTC
CASSLTGPGEQYF
>TRBV10-1|15|.|TRBD2|TRBJ2-5
TGCGCCAGCAGTCAAGGTCGGGGAGGGCAAGAGACCCAGTACTTC
CASSQGRGGQETQYF
>TRBV5-1|15|.|TRBD2|TRBJ2-1
TGCGCCAGCAGCACGGTCCCCGGGACTAGAAGTGAGCAGTTCTTC
CASSTVPGTRSEQFF
>TRBV5-4|16|.|TRBD2|TRBJ2-2
TGTGCCAGCAGCTTGAGTAGCGGGAGAGTCGGGGGGGAGCTGTTTTTT
CASSLSSGRVGGELFF
>TRBV18|13|.|.|TRBJ1-2
TGTGCCAGCTCACCGGGACCGAGCTATGGCTACACCTTC
CASSPGPSYGYTF
>TRBV5-1|19|.|TRBD2|TRBJ2-1
TGCGCCAGCAGCTTGGATGGCCTAGCGGGCGTTAGCTCCTACAATGAGCAGTTCTTC
CASSLDGLAGVSSYNEQFF
>TRBV6-5|15|once|TRBD2|TRBJ2-7
TGTGCCAGCAGTTCCGTCGGCAGCGGGGGGTACGAGCAGTACTTC
CASSSVGSGGYEQYF
>TRBV19|12|.|TRBD2|TRBJ2-5
TGTGCCAGCTCGCGGGGGTGGGAGACCCAGTACTTC
CASSRGWETQYF
>TRBV28|15|.|.|TRBJ2-3
TGTGCCAGCCCCCCTAGCCCAGGTAGCACAGATACGCAGTATTTT
CASPPSPGSTDTQYF
>TRBV18|17|.|.|TRBJ1-1
TGTGCCAGCTCACCCAGGCAGGTTGGGGACATGAACACTGAAGCTTTCTTT
CASSPRQVGDMNTEAFF
>TRBV25-1|16|.|TRBD1|TRBJ2-4
TGTGCCAGCAGTGTAACAGGGGTTGAGGGCAAAAACATTCAGTACTTC
CASSVTGVEGKNIQYF
>TRBV7-2|15|.|.|TRBJ1-3
TGTGCCAGCAGCCCTGCGGGGGTCTCTGGAAACACCATATATTTT
CASSPAGVSGNTIYF
>TRBV6-5|12|once|TRBD1|TRBJ1-1
TGTGCCAGCAGCTCACAGGGGCTCGGGACTTTCTTT
CASSSQGLGTFF
>TRBV7-8|15|.|.|TRBJ2-7
TGTGCCAGCAGCTTACGCCCCTGGGGGTCCTACGAGCAGTACTTC
CASSLRPWGSYEQYF
>TRBV13|15|.|.|TRBJ2-7
TGTGCCAGCAGCTTAAAGGGTCCCAGCTCCTACGAGCAGTACTTC
CASSLKGPSSYEQYF
>TRBV27|16|.|TRBD1|TRBJ2-7
TGTGCCAGCAGTACTAGCCGGACAGGGGGCTGGTACGAGCAGTACTTC
CASSTSRTGGWYEQYF
>TRBV30|17|.|.|TRBJ1-4
TGTGCCTGGAGTGTAATGGGACATTCAGGCAGGGATGAAAAACTGTTTTTT
CAWSVMGHSGRDEKLFF
>TRBV5-1|13|.|TRBD1|TRBJ2-7
TGCGCCAGCACGGGACAGGGTTCGAGCGAGCAGTACTTC
CASTGQGSSEQYF
>TRBV4-3|16|.|.|TRBJ2-1
TGCGCCAGCAGCCAAGATCGACTGCCCCTAGGCAATGAGCAGTTCTTC
CASSQDRLPLGNEQFF
>TRBV10-3|13|.|.|TRBJ1-3
TGTGCCATCAGCAGCCTGTCTGGAAACACCATATATTTT
CAISSLSGNTIYF